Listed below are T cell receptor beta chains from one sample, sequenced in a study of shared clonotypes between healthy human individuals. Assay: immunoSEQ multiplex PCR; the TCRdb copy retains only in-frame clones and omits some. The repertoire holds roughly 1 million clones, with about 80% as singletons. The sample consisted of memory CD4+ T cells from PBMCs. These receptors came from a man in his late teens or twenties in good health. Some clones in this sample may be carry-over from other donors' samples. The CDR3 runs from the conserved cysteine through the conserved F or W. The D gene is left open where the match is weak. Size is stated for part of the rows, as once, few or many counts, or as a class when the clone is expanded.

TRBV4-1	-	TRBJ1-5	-	TGCGCCAGCAGCCGGGACTGGACAGTCAAACCTAGCAATCAGCCCCAGCATTTT	CASSRDWTVKPSNQPQHF
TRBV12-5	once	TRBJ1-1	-	TGTGCTAGTGGGGCCGAAGCTTTCTTT	CASGAEAFF
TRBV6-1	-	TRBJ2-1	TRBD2	TGTGCCAGCAGTGAAACTAGCGGCCCATTTACCTCCTACAATGAGCAGTTCTTC	CASSETSGPFTSYNEQFF
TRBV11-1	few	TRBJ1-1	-	TGTGCCAGCAGCCTAAGGGGTCCTGTGGAGAACACTGAAGCTTTCTTT	CASSLRGPVENTEAFF
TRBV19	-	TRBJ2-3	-	TGTGCCAGTGGAGGGACTTCGGATACGCAGTATTTT	CASGGTSDTQYF
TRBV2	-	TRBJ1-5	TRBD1	TGTGCCAGCAGCGAACACAGGGGACCCAATCAGCCCCAGCATTTT	CASSEHRGPNQPQHF
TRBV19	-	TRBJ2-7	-	TGTGCCAGTAGTATAGATCGCCAGGGGGGCGAGCAGTACTTC	CASSIDRQGGEQYF
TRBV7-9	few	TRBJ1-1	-	TGTGCCTTAACGTCCTACACTGAAGCTTTCTTT	CALTSYTEAFF
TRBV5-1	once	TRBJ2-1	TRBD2	TGCGCCAGCAGCCAACTAGCGGGAGCTCGCAATGAGCAGTTCTTC	CASSQLAGARNEQFF
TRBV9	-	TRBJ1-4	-	TGTGCCAGCAGCCTAAGGGGGGGCCTTGCAACTAATGAAAAACTGTTTTTT	CASSLRGGLATNEKLFF
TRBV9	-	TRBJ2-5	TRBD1	TGTGCCAGCAGCGTAGGTGGGACAGGGTTGGAGACCCAGTACTTC	CASSVGGTGLETQYF
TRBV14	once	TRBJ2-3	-	TGTGCCAGCAGCGATCTTGGCTCGGATACGCAGTATTTT	CASSDLGSDTQYF
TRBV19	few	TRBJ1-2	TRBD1	TGTGCCAGCAGCCGGGACAGCTATGGCTACACCTTC	CASSRDSYGYTF
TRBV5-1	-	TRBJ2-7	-	TGCGCCAGCAGCTTGGCCTACCCATCGGACGAGCAGTACTTC	CASSLAYPSDEQYF
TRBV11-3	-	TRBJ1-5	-	TGTGCCAGCAGCTTAGAGGGGGAGGGGGGCTGTCAGCCCCAGCATTTT	CASSLEGEGGCQPQHF
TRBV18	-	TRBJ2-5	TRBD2	TGTGCCAGCTCACTTCAATTGACTAGCGGGAAGGCCCAGTACTTC	CASSLQLTSGKAQYF
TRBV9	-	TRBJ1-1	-	TGTGCCAGCAGCCGCGGGCCATCTCGTCAGAACACTGAAGCTTTCTTT	CASSRGPSRQNTEAFF
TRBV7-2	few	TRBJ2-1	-	TGTGCCAGCAGCTTAGGGTCCTCCGGCCACAATGAGCAGTTCTTC	CASSLGSSGHNEQFF
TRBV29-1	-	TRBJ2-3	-	TGCAGCGTCCGGACTATCACAGATACGCAGTATTTT	CSVRTITDTQYF
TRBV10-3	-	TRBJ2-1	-	TGTGCCATCAGCAATGACTACCCGGCTAACAATGAGCAGTTCTTC	CAISNDYPANNEQFF